One and the same sample provided the 27 T cell receptor beta chains below, sequenced in a study of shared clonotypes between healthy human individuals. Assay used: immunoSEQ multiplex PCR; TCRdb lists only in-frame clones, some missing. There are about 1.1 million clones in the sample; about 72% occur only once, and roughly 0.82% lies in the top ten. Sequenced material: memory CD4+ T cells from PBMCs. As to subset: CD45RA-negative fraction. Receptors were obtained from a man aged 18 to 30 in good health. Some clones in this sample may be carry-over from other donors' samples.

V is TRBV30 and J is TRBJ2-3; D perhaps matches TRBD1 (6 bases). Germline lookup yields CDR1 GTSNPN and CDR2 SVGIG (reference sequence). The CDR3 sequence is 14 residues long. Deletions cut 0 bases from V and 1 base from J, with 8 bases between. Here the CDR3 reads CAWSVQGRTDTQYF. For the CDR3, the DNA is TGTGCCTGGAGTGTACAGGGACGCACAGATACGCAGTATTTT. Together with reference TRBV30 and TRBJ2-3, the CDR3 gives the full variable domain: SQTIHQWPATLVQPVGSPLSLECTVEGTSNPNLYWYRQAAGRGLQLLFYSVGIGQISSEVPQNLSASRPQDRQFILSSKKLLLSDSGFYLCAWSVQGRTDTQYFGPGTRLTVL.

J is TRBJ1-2 and V is TRBV18; D unclear. This CDR3 is built from 15 residues. The germline V gene has CDR1 KGHSH and CDR2 LQKENI. With 1 base removed from V and 4 bases from J, the gap between germline ends came to 13 bases. The CDR3 coding sequence is TGTGCCAGCTCACCACAGAGTTCAGGAATCTATGGCTACACCTTC. Protein product: CASSPQSSGIYGYTF.

V gene TRBV4-3 combines with J gene TRBJ2-7; D not resolved. Trimming shortened V by 0 bases and J by 3 bases, and 15 bases separated the two germline ends. The germline CDR1 and CDR2 sequences are LGHNA and YSLEER. CDR3 length: 16 residues. CDR3 loop: CASSQDMGRTHYEQYF. The CDR3 DNA reads TGCGCCAGCAGCCAAGATATGGGCAGGACCCACTACGAGCAGTACTTC.

This clone was seen more than once but under ten times. The chain combines TRBV28 with TRBJ1-2, with TRBD1 matching 8 bases. With V trimmed by 5 bases and J by 8 bases, 7 bases remained unmatched. CDR1 and CDR2 (germline): MDHEN, SYDVKM. The CDR3 runs 13 residues. The chain's CDR3 is CASSRRTGIGYTF. CDR3 sequence (DNA): TGTGCCAGCAGTCGCCGGACAGGGATCGGCTACACCTTC.

This chain links TRBV5-4 with TRBJ2-7; D perhaps matches TRBD1 (6 bases). Germline CDR1 is SGHNT and CDR2 is YYREEE (reference sequence). The CDR3 consists of 13 residues. V was trimmed by 4 bases and J by 3 bases, leaving 11 bases between them. The CDR3 sequence is CASSPGTNYEQYF. DNA for the CDR3: TGTGCCAGCAGCCCCGGGACAAACTACGAGCAGTACTTC.

The CDR3 DNA reads TGTGCCAGCAGCTTTGTCGGAGGAGAATACGAGCAGTACTTC. Protein sequence: CASSFVGGEYEQYF. V usage is TRBV5-8 and J usage is TRBJ2-7, with D perhaps TRBD2 (5 bases). CDR1 is SGHTS, CDR2 YDEGEE, per germline. V was trimmed by 2 bases and J by 4 bases, leaving 13 bases between them. This CDR3 region has 14 residues.

V is TRBV7-2 and J is TRBJ2-2; D remains ambiguous. V was pared by 2 bases and J by 7 bases, with 8 bases between. The CDR3 runs 13 residues. Germline CDR1 SGHTA, CDR2 FQGNSA. This CDR3 reads CASSLIADGELFF. In DNA, the CDR3 is TGTGCCAGCAGCTTAATAGCAGACGGGGAGCTGTTTTTT.

The chain links TRBV4-1 to TRBJ1-2; TRBD1 matches 8 bases. The trim removed 0 bases at V and 7 bases at J, leaving 13 bases unmatched. Per the germline V gene, CDR1 is MGHRA and CDR2 is YSYEKL. The CDR3 sequence is 17 residues long. Written as DNA, the CDR3 is TGCGCCAGCAGCCAAGATGTACGTGTGGACAGGGAATCTGGCTACACCTTC. Translating it yields CASSQDVRVDRESGYTF.

The chain combines TRBV27 with TRBJ2-7; D gene uncertain. There are 12 residues in the CDR3. Trimming stripped 5 bases from V and 2 bases from J, with 7 bases between. Germline CDR1 reads MNHEY; CDR2 reads SMNVEV (reference sequence). The CDR3 reads CASSIYPYEQYF. CDR3 bases: TGTGCCAGCAGTATTTACCCCTACGAGCAGTACTTC.

The chain recombines TRBV10-1 with TRBJ2-4; 8 bases match TRBD1. CDR1 is WNHNN, CDR2 SYGVQD, per germline (reference sequence). The CDR3 is 12 amino acids. With 8 bases clipped from V and 3 bases from J, the junction kept 0 bases outside the gene matches. CDR3 protein: CASDRGKNIQYF. The DNA of the CDR3 is TGCGCCAGCGACAGGGGCAAAAACATTCAGTACTTC.

This clone occurred a few times. The genes are TRBV9 and TRBJ2-7; no reliable D call. V was trimmed by 0 bases and J by 0 bases, leaving 7 bases between them. CDR1 and CDR2 (germline): SGDLS, YYNGEE. The CDR3 spans 14 residues. CDR3 nucleotides: TGTGCCAGCAGCGTAGGATATAGCTCCTACGAGCAGTACTTC. It translates to CASSVGYSSYEQYF.

CDR3 amino acids: CASSPDRGGEKLFF. Written as DNA, the CDR3 is TGTGCCAGCAGCCCTGACAGGGGCGGCGAAAAACTGTTTTTT. This chain links TRBV4-2 with TRBJ1-4; 8 nucleotides align to TRBD1. The trim removed 4 bases at V and 8 bases at J, leaving 6 bases unmatched. The CDR3 loop spans 14 amino acids. Germline CDR1 LGHNA, CDR2 YNFKEQ.

This clone is a singleton in its sample. The chain has TRBV2 and TRBJ1-6, with a weak D call TRBD1 (5 bases). Germline V gene lookup returns CDR1 SNHLY and CDR2 FYNNEI. This CDR3 is 11 amino acids long. Between the trimmed V and J ends, which lost 4 bases and 17 bases, there was a span of 12 bases. CDR3 loop: CASSGGGTFHF. CDR3 DNA: TGTGCCAGCAGTGGGGGGGGAACTTTCCACTTT.

This chain uses TRBV6-1 with TRBJ2-7, with D perhaps matching TRBD1 or TRBD2 (6 bases each). The germline gives CDR1 MNHNS, CDR2 SASEGT. Trimming cost V 5 bases and J 6 bases, with 17 bases left between them. This CDR3 comprises 14 residues. The CDR3 DNA sequence: TGTGCCAGCAGTACAGGGCTCGGGAGCTCCGAGCAGTACTTC. This codes for CASSTGLGSSEQYF.

V gene TRBV14 combines with J gene TRBJ2-7; a possible D gene is TRBD1 (5 bases). The CDR3 totals 15 residues. Germline V gene data show CDR1 as SGHDN and CDR2 as FVKESK. Trimming cost V 0 bases and J 3 bases, with 12 bases left between them. The CDR3 loop reads CASSQDPTAFYEQYF. The DNA of the CDR3 is TGTGCCAGCAGCCAAGATCCGACAGCGTTCTACGAGCAGTACTTC.

The chain carries TRBV28 and TRBJ1-4; a weak D match, TRBD1 (6 bases). The CDR3 runs to 16 residues. Germline V lookup: CDR1 MDHEN, CDR2 SYDVKM. Trimming removed 7 bases at V and 10 bases at J, with 25 bases between. The CDR3 region is CASNRFSGRQAGKLFF. The CDR3 DNA follows: TGTGCCAGCAACCGCTTTTCCGGGAGACAGGCTGGAAAACTGTTTTTT.

This clone was counted between two and nine times. The identical CDR3 is also encoded by other nucleotide sequences in the sample. The V and J genes are TRBV5-4 and TRBJ2-5; D is uncertain. Per the germline V gene, CDR1 is SGHNT and CDR2 is YYREEE (reference sequence). V was shortened by 0 bases and J by 5 bases, with 8 bases between the two germline ends. CDR3 length equals 13 residues. DNA for the CDR3: TGTGCCAGCAGCTTGGATAATGGGGAGACCCAGTACTTC. Translated: CASSLDNGETQYF.

The gene calls are TRBV5-1 and TRBJ2-7; 7 bases agree with TRBD2. Germline lookup yields CDR1 SGHRS and CDR2 YFSETQ. The trim removed 7 bases at V and 6 bases at J, leaving 10 bases unmatched. The CDR3 covers 13 residues. CDR3 sequence (DNA): TGCGCCAGCCGGGTAGGGGAGGGCCGCGAGCAGTACTTC. Translation gives CASRVGEGREQYF. The entire variable domain, with the rest obtained from reference TRBV5-1 and TRBJ2-7, is as follows: KAGVTQTPRYLIKTRGQQVTLSCSPISGHRSVSWYQQTPGQGLQFLFEYFSETQRNKGNFPGRFSGRQFSNSRSEMNVSTLELGDSALYLCASRVGEGREQYFGPGTRLTVT.

This CDR3 reads CASMESVIQVYGYTF. CDR3 in DNA: TGTGCCAGCATGGAATCGGTAATTCAGGTCTATGGCTACACCTTC. This sequence joins TRBV28 and TRBJ1-2; no clear D gene. Germline lookup yields CDR1 MDHEN and CDR2 SYDVKM. The germline V and J ends were trimmed by 7 bases and 4 bases, with 19 bases remaining between them. CDR3 length: 15 residues.

CDR3 residues: CASRGLEDSFHEQYF. The DNA of the CDR3 is TGTGCCAGCAGGGGGTTAGAGGACAGCTTTCACGAGCAGTACTTC. The chain joins TRBV7-2 to TRBJ2-7; D is possibly TRBD1 (6 bases). CDR1 and CDR2 (germline): SGHTA, FQGNSA. The CDR3 is 15 amino acids. Trimming pared 6 bases from V and 5 bases from J, leaving 20 bases between.

V gene TRBV7-6 combines with J gene TRBJ1-3; TRBD1 might be the D (6 bases). Germline V CDR1 and CDR2: SGHVS, FNYEAQ. This CDR3 region has 18 residues. V was pared by 2 bases and J by 0 bases, with 17 bases between. The CDR3 loop is CASSLSPPTGSSGNTIYF. The DNA for the CDR3 is TGTGCCAGCAGCTTAAGCCCCCCTACAGGGAGCTCTGGAAACACCATATATTTT.

The genes are TRBV10-3 and TRBJ1-1; TRBD1 matches at 10 bases. The J segment lost 0 bases and the V segment lost 6 bases, leaving 10 bases of the junction unmatched. CDR3 length: 17 residues. Germline V CDR1 and CDR2: ENHRY, SYGVKD. CDR3 coding DNA: TGTGCCATCAGCGGCGGAGACAGGGGGCTTGTGAACACTGAAGCTTTCTTT. It codes for CAISGGDRGLVNTEAFF.

The J gene is TRBJ2-7, the V gene TRBV7-9; 9 nucleotides match TRBD2. This CDR3 is 16 amino acids long. CDR1 and CDR2 (germline): SEHNR, FQNEAQ (reference sequence). With 5 bases clipped from V and 7 bases from J, the junction kept 15 bases outside the gene matches. The CDR3 nucleotides read TGTGCCAGCAGCACCCCGCCTAGCGGGGCCTGGTGGGAGCAGTACTTC. Its protein is CASSTPPSGAWWEQYF.

In its sample, this clone was seen once. J is TRBJ2-1 and V is TRBV5-4, with 13 bases lining up with TRBD2. V shed 4 bases, J shed 10 bases, and the junction held 17 bases outside the gene matches. The CDR3 runs 18 residues. Germline CDR1 reads SGHNT; CDR2 reads YYREEE (reference sequence). For the CDR3, the DNA is TGTGCCAGCAGCAAGACCCCCGGGACTAGCGGGAAAGTTTGGGAGCAGTTCTTC. Translation: CASSKTPGTSGKVWEQFF.

The chain links TRBV28 to TRBJ1-2; maybe TRBD1 (5 bases). V lost 4 bases and J 2 bases, leaving 20 bases between the germline ends. Looked up from germline, CDR1 is MDHEN and CDR2 is SYDVKM. CDR3 length: 17 amino acids. The CDR3 here is CASSWGGAGVGNYGYTF. CDR3 DNA: TGTGCCAGCAGTTGGGGAGGGGCAGGCGTTGGCAACTATGGCTACACCTTC.

The chain joins TRBV29-1 to TRBJ2-2, with TRBD2 identical over 11 bases. Per germline, CDR1 SQVTM and CDR2 ANQGSEA. After removal of 2 bases from V and 5 bases from J, the junction contained 4 bases not matched to a gene. The CDR3 spans 15 residues. For the CDR3, the DNA is TGCAGCGTTGAATTGCTAGCGGGAGGAACCGGGGAGCTGTTTTTT. Residues: CSVELLAGGTGELFF.

The V gene is TRBV7-2, the J gene TRBJ2-7; D perhaps matches TRBD1 (5 bases). The germline gives CDR1 SGHTA, CDR2 FQGNSA. Deletions cut 6 bases from V and 5 bases from J, with 11 bases between. The length of the CDR3 is 12 residues. CDR3 sequence (DNA): TGTGCCAGCAGTATGCGGACAAACGAGCAGTACTTC. Its protein is CASSMRTNEQYF.